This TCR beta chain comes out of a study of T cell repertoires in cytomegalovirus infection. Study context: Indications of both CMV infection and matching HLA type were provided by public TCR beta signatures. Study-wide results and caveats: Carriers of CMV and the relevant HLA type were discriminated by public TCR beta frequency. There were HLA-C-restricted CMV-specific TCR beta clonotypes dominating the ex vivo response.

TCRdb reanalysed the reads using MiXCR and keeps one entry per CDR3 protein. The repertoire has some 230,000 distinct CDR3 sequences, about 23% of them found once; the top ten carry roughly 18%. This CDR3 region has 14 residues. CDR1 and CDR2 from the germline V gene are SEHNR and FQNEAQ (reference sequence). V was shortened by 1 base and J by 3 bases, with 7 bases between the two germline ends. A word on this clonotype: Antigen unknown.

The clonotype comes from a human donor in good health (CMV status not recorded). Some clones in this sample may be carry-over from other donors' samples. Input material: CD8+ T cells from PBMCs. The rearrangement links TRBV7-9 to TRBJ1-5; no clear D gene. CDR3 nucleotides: TGTGCCAGCAGCTTAGGGTCAGTCAATCAGCCCCAGCATTTT. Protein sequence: CASSLGSVNQPQHF.